These T cell receptor beta chains were read from a single sample in a study of blood T cell repertoires in COVID-19. Sequencing was performed with immunoSEQ multiplex PCR; in TCRdb, only in-frame clones are kept and a portion is missing. The data hold about 250,000 clones, with less than 90% observed a single time. The sequenced material came from PBMCs or T cells enriched from blood (not recorded which). The receptor set was obtained from a woman aged 45-59 years who had recovered from COVID-19. Each CDR3 is given with its conserved first and last residue. The D gene is left open where the match is weak. Clone size is stated in some rows and not others, as once, few, many or a class when expanded.

clone_size	d_call	v_call	j_call	cdr3_nt	cdr3_aa
-	-	TRBV27	TRBJ2-7	TGTGCCAGCAGCTATAGAGTCCCGGGGGACGAGCAGTACTTC	CASSYRVPGDEQYF
-	TRBD1	TRBV4-3	TRBJ1-6	TGCGCCAGCAGCCTCGGGACAGGGACTTCACCCCTCCACTTT	CASSLGTGTSPLHF
-	-	TRBV10-3	TRBJ2-5	TGTGCCCAACCACCCGGTAGCCGGAGGGCTAGATCGGAGACCCAGTACTTC	CAQPPGSRRARSETQYF
-	TRBD2	TRBV30	TRBJ2-1	TGTGCCTGGAACCGGGGAGGGCTCTACAATGAGCAGTTCTTC	CAWNRGGLYNEQFF
-	TRBD2	TRBV7-9	TRBJ2-1	TGTGCCAGCAGCCCAAGGGCTAGCGGTACTCTCTACAATGAGCAGTTCTTC	CASSPRASGTLYNEQFF
-	TRBD1	TRBV10-3	TRBJ1-5	TGTGCCATCAGTGAAAAGGACAGGGCTCTATCTACAAATCAGCCCCAGCATTTT	CAISEKDRALSTNQPQHF
-	-	TRBV7-9	TRBJ1-1	TGTGCCAGCAGCTTAGTCGGGGTCGGGACTGAAGCTTTCTTT	CASSLVGVGTEAFF
-	-	TRBV19	TRBJ1-5	TGTGCCAGTAGTCTCCAGGGCAATCAGCCCCAGCATTTT	CASSLQGNQPQHF
-	-	TRBV5-1	TRBJ2-1	TGCGCCAGCAGCGGAAAGACCGGGACTTTGTACAATGAGCAGTTCTTC	CASSGKTGTLYNEQFF
once	-	TRBV28	TRBJ1-3	TGTGCCAGCAGGGTGGACAGCAGCGTCTCTGGAAACACCATATATTTT	CASRVDSSVSGNTIYF
-	TRBD1	TRBV6-5	TRBJ1-2	TGTGCCAGCAGCAGGACAGGGAGCGGCTATGGCTACACCTTC	CASSRTGSGYGYTF
-	TRBD2	TRBV27	TRBJ2-7	TGTGCCAGCAGTTTAAAAGGACTAGCGGAGATTACTGACAAAACCTACGAGCAGTACTTC	CASSLKGLAEITDKTYEQYF
-	-	TRBV5-5	TRBJ2-7	TGTGCCAGCAGCTTGGTCGGAGGGGGCGTGGAAGAGCAGTACTTC	CASSLVGGGVEEQYF
-	-	TRBV5-6	TRBJ1-2	TGTGCCAGCAGCTTGGTAGCGAGAGCTAACTATGGCTACACCTTC	CASSLVARANYGYTF
-	TRBD1	TRBV5-4	TRBJ2-1	TGTGCCAGCAGCAGGGGGACAGGTGGCAACAATGAGCAGTTCTTC	CASSRGTGGNNEQFF
once	-	TRBV30	TRBJ1-4	TGTGCCTGGAGTTCCTTGGACACAACTAATGAAAAACTGTTTTTT	CAWSSLDTTNEKLFF
once	-	TRBV6-5	TRBJ2-2	TGTGCCAGCAGTTACGATCCGGGGAACACCGGGGAGCTGTTTTTT	CASSYDPGNTGELFF
-	TRBD2	TRBV9	TRBJ2-3	TGTGCCAGCAGCGTAGTAGCGCTAGCGGGAGCAGATACGCAGTATTTT	CASSVVALAGADTQYF
-	-	TRBV18	TRBJ1-1	TGTGCCAGCTCACCCGACTTGAACACTGAAGCTTTCTTT	CASSPDLNTEAFF
-	-	TRBV4-2	TRBJ1-2	TGTGCCAGCAGCGCTGAAGGGGTTGAGAGGTATGGCTACACCTTC	CASSAEGVERYGYTF
-	-	TRBV7-2	TRBJ2-2	TGTGCCAGCAGCCGCGGGACTTTCAACACCGGGGAGCTGTTTTTT	CASSRGTFNTGELFF
-	-	TRBV5-5	TRBJ2-1	TGTGCCAGCAGCTTAGTGGACACGAACAATGAGCAGTTCTTC	CASSLVDTNNEQFF
-	TRBD1	TRBV19	TRBJ1-2	TGTGCCAGTAGCCCCGGGACAGGGAGTTATGGCTACACCTTC	CASSPGTGSYGYTF
-	-	TRBV5-1	TRBJ2-1	TGCGCCAGCAGCTTGGTATTAAATGAGCAGTTCTTC	CASSLVLNEQFF
-	-	TRBV3-1/TRBV3-2	TRBJ2-3	TGTGCCAGCAGCCAAGAATTCTCTCGTGATACGCAGTATTTT	CASSQEFSRDTQYF
-	-	TRBV29-1	TRBJ1-2	TGCAGCGTGGATCAGGGCAGAAATGGCTACACCTTC	CSVDQGRNGYTF
-	TRBD1	TRBV28	TRBJ2-5	TGTGCCAGCAGCCGAGACAGGGGATCAGGGGAGACCCAGTACTTC	CASSRDRGSGETQYF
-	-	TRBV2	TRBJ1-5	TGTGCCAGCAGTGATCGGCAGGGAAGCCAGCCCCAGCATTTT	CASSDRQGSQPQHF
-	-	TRBV4-3	TRBJ1-1	TGCGCCAGCAGCCAGGACAGTGGGGGAACTGAAGCTTTCTTT	CASSQDSGGTEAFF
-	-	TRBV5-1	TRBJ1-2	TGCGCCAGCAGCTTCGGCGGAGCTAACTATGGCTACACCTTC	CASSFGGANYGYTF
-	-	TRBV28	TRBJ1-1	TGTGCCAGCAGACGAGGACAGTGGAACACTGAAGCTTTCTTT	CASRRGQWNTEAFF
-	-	TRBV18	TRBJ2-7	TGTGCCAGCTCACCGGGCAGGGGCAACGAGCAGTACTTC	CASSPGRGNEQYF
-	-	TRBV7-9	TRBJ2-6	TGTGCCAGCACCTATACAGGAAGCTCTGGGGCCAACGTCCTGACTTTC	CASTYTGSSGANVLTF
-	TRBD1	TRBV28	TRBJ1-5	TGTGCCAGCAGAGACGAGACAGGGGGCAATCAGCCCCAGCATTTT	CASRDETGGNQPQHF
few	TRBD2	TRBV7-3	TRBJ2-3	TGTGCCAGCAGCTACTTAGCTAGCGGGAAACGGGAGGGCAATACGCAGTATTTT	CASSYLASGKREGNTQYF
-	TRBD1	TRBV6-2/TRBV6-3	TRBJ2-3	TGTGCCAGCAGTTTCCCCGGACAGGGATGGTATTTT	CASSFPGQGWYF
-	TRBD1	TRBV28	TRBJ1-1	TGTGCCAGCAGTCCCCCACTTGGGACAGGGCTCACTGAAGCTTTCTTT	CASSPPLGTGLTEAFF
-	-	TRBV18	TRBJ2-2	TGTGCCAGCTCACCGGGCGGGGCGAACACCGGGGAGCTGTTTTTT	CASSPGGANTGELFF
-	-	TRBV19	TRBJ1-4	TGTGCCAGAGACCGGACATACAAGGGGAAACTGTTTTTT	CARDRTYKGKLFF
once	-	TRBV28	TRBJ1-3	TGTGCCAGCAGTATAGGGGGATGGTCTGGAAACACCATATATTTT	CASSIGGWSGNTIYF
-	TRBD1	TRBV9	TRBJ1-5	TGTGCCAGCAGCGGGGACAGAGATCAGCCCCAGCATTTT	CASSGDRDQPQHF
-	TRBD1	TRBV24-1	TRBJ1-2	TGTGCCACCAGTGATCCGGGACAGGTGCCCTATGGCTACACCTTC	CATSDPGQVPYGYTF
-	-	TRBV27	TRBJ1-1	TGTGCCAGCAGTTTAGGACACCCGAGCACTGAAGCTTTCTTT	CASSLGHPSTEAFF
-	TRBD1	TRBV9	TRBJ1-1	TGTGCCAGCAGCGCGACAGGGAGCACTGAAGCTTTCTTT	CASSATGSTEAFF
-	-	TRBV30	TRBJ2-3	TGTGCCTGGAGTCACTCCGCTGCAGATACGCAGTATTTT	CAWSHSAADTQYF
-	-	TRBV7-3	TRBJ1-3	TGTGCCAGCACCCGACCTGTGAGGGCTGGAAACACCATATATTTT	CASTRPVRAGNTIYF
-	TRBD1	TRBV4-2	TRBJ1-1	TGTGCCAGCAGCCAAGACGGGACAGGGAAGACTGAAGCTTTCTTT	CASSQDGTGKTEAFF
-	TRBD1	TRBV19	TRBJ1-1	TGTGCCAGTAGGAGGGGACAGCGGGCGGGAGCTTTCTTT	CASRRGQRAGAFF
-	-	TRBV15	TRBJ2-5	TGTGCCACCAGCAGATCGCGTTGGGAGACCCAGTACTTC	CATSRSRWETQYF
-	TRBD2	TRBV28	TRBJ2-1	TGTGCCAGCAGTTCGACTAGCGGAGGCTCCTACAATGAGCAGTTCTTC	CASSSTSGGSYNEQFF
-	TRBD1	TRBV28	TRBJ1-3	TGTGCCAGCAGTTCAGGGGGCGCTGGACCTGGAAACACCATATATTTT	CASSSGGAGPGNTIYF
once	TRBD1	TRBV7-9	TRBJ1-4	TGTGCCAGCAGCTCCAAGGGACAGGGCTGGGAAAAACTGTTTTTT	CASSSKGQGWEKLFF
-	TRBD1	TRBV27	TRBJ1-3	TGTGCCAGCAGTCGAAGACAGGGGGCGGAAAACACCATATATTTT	CASSRRQGAENTIYF
-	-	TRBV27	TRBJ2-7	TGTGCCAGCAGTCTGGCTAGCCGAACCTACGAGCAGTACTTC	CASSLASRTYEQYF
-	TRBD2	TRBV5-4	TRBJ2-7	TGTGCCAGCAGCTTGGGACTAGCGGGAGGGGTTACCTACGAGCAGTACTTC	CASSLGLAGGVTYEQYF